The rows below give T cell receptor beta chains drawn from one sample of a study of shared clonotypes between healthy human individuals. Method: immunoSEQ multiplex PCR; TCRdb's copy keeps in-frame clones and lacks some. The data hold roughly 2,500,000 clones, with 93% observed a single time. Sequencing was done on a sample of naive CD4+ T cells from PBMCs. These receptors were collected from a young man in good health. Some clones in this sample may be carry-over from other donors' samples. Both conserved end residues are part of each CDR3. A clone size is listed for some rows: how often the clone was seen (once, few, many), or a class if it is expanded.

>-|TRBJ1-3|TRBV10-3
CAISETGGTGNTIYF
>once|TRBJ2-1|TRBV6-1
CASSLRGADEQFF
>-|TRBJ1-1|TRBV10-3
CAISVRDRDTEAFF
>-|TRBJ2-2|TRBV7-2
CASIAQGPSTGELFF
>-|TRBJ2-1|TRBV19
CATFSGPYNEQFF
>-|TRBJ2-7|TRBV28
CASSDRSSYEQYF
>-|TRBJ1-6|TRBV7-2
CASSLGQGRNSPLHF
>-|TRBJ1-4|TRBV18
CARRESRGGSEKLFF
>-|TRBJ1-1|TRBV7-2
CASSFNRATEAFF
>-|TRBJ2-7|TRBV19
CASSIGRDIYEQYF
>-|TRBJ2-7|TRBV6-1
CASTWSRGSYEQYF
>-|TRBJ2-5|TRBV5-1
CASSHRQGQETQYF
>-|TRBJ1-2|TRBV10-1
CASSSGRDSYGYTF
>-|TRBJ2-1|TRBV7-3
CASSLLGIGNEQFF
>-|TRBJ1-5|TRBV4-1
CASSQEVDQPQHF
>few|TRBJ2-3|TRBV6-4
CASSLTSGRPDTQYF
>once|TRBJ1-1|TRBV6-5
CASSYAGQKNTEAFF
>-|TRBJ2-3|TRBV19
CASSAPRGRSTDTQYF
>-|TRBJ2-7|TRBV19
CASSTGTGGEYEQYF
>-|TRBJ1-1|TRBV7-2
CASSLEAGGAAFF
>-|TRBJ2-6|TRBV6-1
CAITRAGFGANVLTF
>-|TRBJ1-1|TRBV14
CASSQTTNNDRGMKLVF
>once|TRBJ1-2|TRBV7-8
CASSLRDTGGYTF
>-|TRBJ1-5|TRBV28
CASREGNQPQHF
>-|TRBJ2-1|TRBV7-3
CASSLIPGQGLNEQFF
>-|TRBJ1-2|TRBV6-1
CASSAAWWVQGSTF
>-|TRBJ2-1|TRBV6-5
CASSYSTGTAYNEQFF
>-|TRBJ2-7|TRBV28
CASSPWGLGTYEQYF
>-|TRBJ2-3|TRBV9
CASSVGVAGGVGVTDTQYF
>-|TRBJ2-5|TRBV7-2
CASSLGPSGSQETQYF
>-|TRBJ1-2|TRBV5-1
CASSLPSGGYNYGYTF
>-|TRBJ2-3|TRBV29-1
CSVVGSRGTDTQYF
>once|TRBJ2-2|TRBV5-1
CASSMTTGVVGELFF
>-|TRBJ2-7|TRBV5-4
CASSLDGTGVAYEQYF
>-|TRBJ1-2|TRBV4-2
CASSLLTTAEDGYTF
>once|TRBJ2-5|TRBV6-1
CASSEIQGSLVETQYF
>-|TRBJ1-1|TRBV29-1
CSVGGRLNTEAFF
>-|TRBJ1-4|TRBV5-1
CASSLGQPNEKLFF
>once|TRBJ2-1|TRBV29-1
CSAGRGMVNEQFF
>once|TRBJ1-2|TRBV28
CASSGGSYGYTF
>-|TRBJ2-7|TRBV29-1
CSADLGRRGEQYF
>-|TRBJ1-1|TRBV29-1
CSVEEGMNTEAFF
>-|TRBJ2-5|TRBV4-3
CASSQVFDQGRAETQYF
>-|TRBJ2-3|TRBV6-4
CASSASGESTQYF
>-|TRBJ1-2|TRBV28
CASREADRGWGYTF
>-|TRBJ2-7|TRBV28
CASSPPAADLDEQYF
>once|TRBJ2-5|TRBV9
CASSDTGTQYF
>-|TRBJ1-2|TRBV7-2
CASSLPLRTGWYGYTF
>-|TRBJ2-1|TRBV2
CASSEARGGGNEQFF
>once|TRBJ2-5|TRBV10-3
CAISGWGGLNQETQYF
>-|TRBJ2-7|TRBV5-4
CASSRDGTGDFYEQYF
>-|TRBJ2-3|TRBV2
CASFLPDRSGTQYF
>-|TRBJ2-3|TRBV5-1
CASSLGALGNTQYF
>-|TRBJ1-1|TRBV28
CASSWLGVPTEAFF